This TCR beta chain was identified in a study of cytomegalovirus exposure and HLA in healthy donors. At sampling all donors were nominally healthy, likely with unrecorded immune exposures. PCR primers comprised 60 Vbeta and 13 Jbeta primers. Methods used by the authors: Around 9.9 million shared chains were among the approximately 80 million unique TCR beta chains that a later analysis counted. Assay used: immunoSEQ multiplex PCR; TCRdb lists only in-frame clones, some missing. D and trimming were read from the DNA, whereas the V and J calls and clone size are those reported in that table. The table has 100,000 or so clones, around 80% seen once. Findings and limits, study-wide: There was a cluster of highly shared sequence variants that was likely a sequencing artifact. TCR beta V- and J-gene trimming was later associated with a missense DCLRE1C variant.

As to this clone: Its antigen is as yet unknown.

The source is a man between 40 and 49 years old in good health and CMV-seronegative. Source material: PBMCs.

For the CDR3, the DNA is TGCGCCAGCAGCTTGGGCAAATCCTGGGGAGGAGGTTCGGTTGAGTATGAAAAACTGTTTTTT. Translation gives CASSLGKSWGGGSVEYEKLFF. This chain links TRBV5-1 with TRBJ1-4; the D is unclear. This CDR3 contains 21 residues. Germline V CDR1 and CDR2: SGHRS, YFSETQ. V lost 0 bases to trimming and J lost 6 bases, with 30 bases between them.